These T cell receptor beta chains were read from a single sample in a study of shared clonotypes between healthy human individuals. Method: immunoSEQ multiplex PCR; TCRdb's copy keeps in-frame clones and lacks some. This table holds 1.4 million to 1.5 million clones, about 96% found once. Specimen: naive CD4+ T cells sorted from blood. These receptors were taken from a man aged 30 to 45 in good health. CDR3s include the opening cysteine and the closing phenylalanine or tryptophan. A D gene is named only where the DNA matches it firmly. For some rows the clone size is stated as once, few or many, or as a class when expanded; others skip it.

d_call j_call v_call clone_size cdr3_nt cdr3_aa
- TRBJ1-2 TRBV5-4 - TGTGCCAGCAGCTTGGCCGTCGGCAACTATGGCTACACCTTC CASSLAVGNYGYTF
- TRBJ2-7 TRBV2 - TGTGCCAGCAGTTACAGCTCCTACGAGCAGTACTTC CASSYSSYEQYF
- TRBJ2-3 TRBV28 - TGTGCCAGCAGAAAACTAGTAAGCACAGATACGCAGTATTTT CASRKLVSTDTQYF
- TRBJ2-1 TRBV2 - TGTGCCAGCAGTGACGCACTAGTCAGTTTGGATGAGCAGTTCTTC CASSDALVSLDEQFF
- TRBJ1-5 TRBV10-3 - TGTGCCATCAGTGAGTCAGGGGTCAATCAGCCCCAGCATTTT CAISESGVNQPQHF
TRBD1 TRBJ2-3 TRBV2 - TGTGCCAGCGCGTCCGACAGGGCCGACACAGATACGCAGTATTTT CASASDRADTDTQYF
TRBD1 TRBJ1-1 TRBV10-1 - TGCGCCAGCAGTGAGTCGAGGACAGGGGACACTGAAGCTTTCTTT CASSESRTGDTEAFF
- TRBJ2-7 TRBV11-2 - TGTGCCAGCAGCTTAGGGGGCAACTCCTCCTACGAGCAGTACTTC CASSLGGNSSYEQYF
TRBD2 TRBJ2-7 TRBV28 - TGTGCCAGCAGCCAGGGACTAGCGGATACTTTC CASSQGLADTF
- TRBJ1-5 TRBV2 - TGTGCCAGCAGTGAGCTGGCACAGCCCCAGCATTTT CASSELAQPQHF
TRBD2 TRBJ2-7 TRBV7-6 once TGTGCCAGCAGCCCGCGACAGGGAGGAAGCGGGAGGGCCTCCGAGCAGTACTTC CASSPRQGGSGRASEQYF
TRBD2 TRBJ2-7 TRBV9 once TGTGCCAGCAGCGTCGGACTAGCGGGTGATGGAGAGCAGTACTTC CASSVGLAGDGEQYF
- TRBJ2-3 TRBV10-1 - TGCGCCAGCAGCCCTGGGAGTCCAGATACGCAGTATTTT CASSPGSPDTQYF
TRBD1 TRBJ2-7 TRBV6-7 - TGTGCCAGCAGGTCCCGGGACAGCTCCTACGAGCAGTACTTC CASRSRDSSYEQYF
- TRBJ1-1 TRBV11-3 - TGTGCCAGCAGCCGACAGTGGAACACTGAAGCTTTCTTT CASSRQWNTEAFF
TRBD2 TRBJ2-7 TRBV29-1 - TGCAGCGTAGAGCGGGGAAGCTCCTACGAGCAGTACTTC CSVERGSSYEQYF
- TRBJ1-5 TRBV7-8 - TGTGCCAGCAGCTTAGCCAGCAATCAGCCCCAGCATTTT CASSLASNQPQHF
- TRBJ2-2 TRBV6-5 - TGTGCCAGCGCGGGGCGGCGGTACACCGGGGAGCTGTTTTTT CASAGRRYTGELFF
- TRBJ1-1 TRBV20-1 - TGCAGTGCAACTCGAATAGGCAGGGCTTTCTTT CSATRIGRAFF
TRBD2 TRBJ2-3 TRBV9 - TGTGCCAGCAGCGCACTAAGCGGGAGGGCTGCAGATACGCAGTATTTT CASSALSGRAADTQYF
TRBD1 TRBJ2-2 TRBV5-4 - TGTGCCAGCAGCCTCGGGACAGACAACACCGGGGAGCTGTTTTTT CASSLGTDNTGELFF
- TRBJ2-1 TRBV19 - TGTGCCAGTAGGGGACGGGGCCGCAGCGAGTTCTTC CASRGRGRSEFF